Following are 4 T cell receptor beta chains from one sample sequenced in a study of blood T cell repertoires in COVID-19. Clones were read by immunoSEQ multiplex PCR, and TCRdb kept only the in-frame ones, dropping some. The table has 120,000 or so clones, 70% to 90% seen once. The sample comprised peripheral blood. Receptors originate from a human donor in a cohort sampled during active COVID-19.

CDR3 bases: TGTGCCAGCAGCCTAGGACAGGGGAACGGGGAGCTGTTTTTT. It codes for CASSLGQGNGELFF. The genes are TRBV4-2 and TRBJ2-2, with 9 bases lining up with TRBD1. This CDR3 is 14 amino acids long. Germline CDR1 reads LGHNA; CDR2 reads YNFKEQ. V dropped 4 bases and J dropped 7; count of bases not matched to a gene: 4.

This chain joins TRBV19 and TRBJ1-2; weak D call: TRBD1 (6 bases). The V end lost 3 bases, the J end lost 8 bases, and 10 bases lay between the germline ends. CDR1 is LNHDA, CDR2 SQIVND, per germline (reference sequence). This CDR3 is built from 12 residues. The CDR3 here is CASSITGGGYTF. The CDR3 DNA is TGTGCCAGTAGTATTACGGGGGGCGGCTACACCTTC.

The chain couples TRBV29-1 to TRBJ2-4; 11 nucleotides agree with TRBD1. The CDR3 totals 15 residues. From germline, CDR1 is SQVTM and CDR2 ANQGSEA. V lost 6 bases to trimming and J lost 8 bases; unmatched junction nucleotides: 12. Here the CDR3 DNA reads TGCAGCGTCCAGGGGGTGGACAGGGGGCAGTACATTCAGTACTTC. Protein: CSVQGVDRGQYIQYF.

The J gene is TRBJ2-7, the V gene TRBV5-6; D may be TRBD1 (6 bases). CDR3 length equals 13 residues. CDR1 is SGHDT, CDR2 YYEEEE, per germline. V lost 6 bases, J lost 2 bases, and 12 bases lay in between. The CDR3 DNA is TGTGCCAGCATGGACAGACTTACCTACGAGCAGTACTTC. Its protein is CASMDRLTYEQYF.